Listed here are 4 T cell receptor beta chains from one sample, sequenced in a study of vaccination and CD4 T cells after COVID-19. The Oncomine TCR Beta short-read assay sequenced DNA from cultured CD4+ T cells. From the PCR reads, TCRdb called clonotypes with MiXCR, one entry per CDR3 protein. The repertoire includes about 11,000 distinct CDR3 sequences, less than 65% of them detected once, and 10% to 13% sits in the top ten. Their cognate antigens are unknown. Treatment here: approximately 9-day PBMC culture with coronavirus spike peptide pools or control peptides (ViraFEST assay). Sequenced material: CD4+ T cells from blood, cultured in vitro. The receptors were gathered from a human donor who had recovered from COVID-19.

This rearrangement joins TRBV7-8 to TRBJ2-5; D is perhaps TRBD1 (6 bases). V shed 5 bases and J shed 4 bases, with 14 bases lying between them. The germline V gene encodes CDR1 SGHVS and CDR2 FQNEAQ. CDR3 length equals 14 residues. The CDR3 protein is CASSPQQGGETQYF. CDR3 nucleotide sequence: TGTGCCAGCAGCCCTCAACAGGGTGGAGAGACCCAGTACTTC.

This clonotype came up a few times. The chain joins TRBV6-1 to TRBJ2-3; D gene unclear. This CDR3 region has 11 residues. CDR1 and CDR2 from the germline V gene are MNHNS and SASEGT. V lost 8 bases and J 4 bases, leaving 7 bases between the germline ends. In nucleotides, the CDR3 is TGTGCCAGCTCAACGCCAGATACGCAGTATTTT. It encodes CASSTPDTQYF.

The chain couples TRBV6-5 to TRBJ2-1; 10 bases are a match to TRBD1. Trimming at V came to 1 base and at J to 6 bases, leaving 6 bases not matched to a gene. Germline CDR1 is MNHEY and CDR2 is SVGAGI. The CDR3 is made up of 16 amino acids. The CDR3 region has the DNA TGTGCCAGCAGTTACTACCGGGACAGGGGTATCAATGAGCAGTTCTTC. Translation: CASSYYRDRGINEQFF.

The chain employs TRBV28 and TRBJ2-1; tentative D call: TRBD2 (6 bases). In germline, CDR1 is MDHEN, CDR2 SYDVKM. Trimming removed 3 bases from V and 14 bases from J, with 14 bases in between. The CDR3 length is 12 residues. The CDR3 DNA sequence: TGTGCCAGCAGTTTTGTGGCGGGAAAAGAGTTCTTC. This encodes CASSFVAGKEFF.